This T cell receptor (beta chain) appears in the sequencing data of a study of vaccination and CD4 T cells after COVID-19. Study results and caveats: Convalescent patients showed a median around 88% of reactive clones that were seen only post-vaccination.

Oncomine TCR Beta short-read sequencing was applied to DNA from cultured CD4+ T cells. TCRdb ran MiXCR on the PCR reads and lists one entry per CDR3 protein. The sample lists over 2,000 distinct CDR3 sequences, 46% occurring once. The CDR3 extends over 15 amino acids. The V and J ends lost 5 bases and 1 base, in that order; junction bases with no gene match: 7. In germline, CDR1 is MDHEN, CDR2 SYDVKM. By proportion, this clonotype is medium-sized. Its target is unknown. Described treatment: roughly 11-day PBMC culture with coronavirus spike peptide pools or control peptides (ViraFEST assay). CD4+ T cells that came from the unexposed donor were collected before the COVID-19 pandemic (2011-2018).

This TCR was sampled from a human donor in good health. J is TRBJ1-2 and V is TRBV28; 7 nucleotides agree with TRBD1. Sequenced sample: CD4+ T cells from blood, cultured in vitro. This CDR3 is CASSRWTGLNYGYTF. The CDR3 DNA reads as TGTGCCAGCAGTCGTTGGACAGGACTTAACTATGGCTACACCTTC.